Below, 14 T cell receptor beta chains from the same sample are listed, as sequenced in a study of blood T cell repertoires in COVID-19. Repertoires were generated with immunoSEQ multiplex PCR, while TCRdb's copy carries only in-frame clones and drops some. In the table there are around 370,000 clones, 88% of which are singletons. Sequencing was performed on peripheral blood. The receptor source for this set is a woman aged 70 to 79 with COVID-19, enrolled during active disease.

Worth noting for this clone: The same CDR3 also results from other DNA sequences found in this sample. The rearrangement links TRBV9 to TRBJ2-1, with TRBD1 identical over 9 bases. J gave up 6 bases and V 0 bases, and 1 base lay outside the gene matches. Germline CDR1 SGDLS, CDR2 YYNGEE. CDR3 size: 14 residues. CDR3 sequence reads: CASSVEGQGNEQFF. The DNA for the CDR3 is TGTGCCAGCAGCGTAGAGGGACAGGGCAATGAGCAGTTCTTC.

The gene calls are TRBV3-1 (or the pseudogene TRBV3-2) and TRBJ1-1, with D perhaps TRBD1 (5 bases). CDR3 size: 14 residues. Germline V gene lookup returns CDR1 LGHDT and CDR2 YNNKEL (reference sequence). V lost 0 bases to trimming and J lost 1 base, with 6 bases between them. The CDR3 region is CASSQEGQNTEAFF. The DNA for the CDR3 is TGTGCCAGCAGCCAAGAGGGGCAGAACACTGAAGCTTTCTTT.

The chain is built from TRBV24-1 and TRBJ2-1; 9 positions agree with TRBD1. Germline trimming cut 3 bases from V and 7 bases from J; bases unmatched to any gene: 6. CDR1 KGHDR and CDR2 SFDVKD come from the germline V gene. This CDR3 has 15 amino acids. CDR3 residues: CATSDIRQGGNEQFF. The CDR3, as DNA: TGTGCCACCAGTGATATACGACAGGGGGGTAATGAGCAGTTCTTC.

The chain combines TRBV12-3 or TRBV12-4 with TRBJ2-7; 7 bases align to TRBD1. This CDR3 is 13 amino acids long. The trim removed 4 bases at V and 2 bases at J, leaving 2 bases unmatched. The CDR3 is CASSSGTAYEQYF. The CDR3 DNA follows: TGTGCCAGCAGTTCCGGGACAGCCTACGAGCAGTACTTC.

The V and J genes are TRBV1 and TRBJ1-1; TRBD1, the D gene given by the table, was not confirmed from the DNA. TRBV1 is a recognized pseudogene. The CDR3 has 13 residues. The CDR3 DNA reads as TGCACCAGCAACCAACGGACAGGCCCTGAAGCTTTCTTT. Translation gives CTSNQRTGPEAFF.

The CDR3 DNA reads TGTGCCAGCAGTGGGGAGACACACACTGAAGCTTTCTTT. Amino acids: CASSGETHTEAFF. This chain joins TRBV2 and TRBJ1-1; D is unclear. The CDR3 length is 13 residues. Germline CDR1 and CDR2: SNHLY and FYNNEI. Trimming cost V 4 bases and J 3 bases, with 9 bases left between them.

The J gene is TRBJ2-1, the V gene TRBV3-1 (or the pseudogene TRBV3-2), with D possibly matching TRBD2 (5 bases). Germline-derived CDR1 and CDR2 are LGHDT and YNNKEL (reference sequence). Trimming left V 1 base short and J 6 bases short, with 13 bases between. The CDR3 length is 15 residues. The CDR3 nucleotides read TGTGCCAGCAGCCAAGTGCAGGAGGCCTTCAATGAGCAGTTCTTC. Translated, it gives CASSQVQEAFNEQFF.

This clone turned up a few times. The chain has TRBV14 and TRBJ1-1; D gene unclear. Germline-derived CDR1 and CDR2 are SGHDN and FVKESK. This CDR3 has 15 amino acids. With 0 bases removed from V and 0 bases from J, the gap between germline ends came to 8 bases. CDR3: CASSQETWLNTEAFF. CDR3 in DNA: TGTGCCAGCAGCCAAGAAACCTGGCTGAACACTGAAGCTTTCTTT.

This sequence joins TRBV7-7 and TRBJ2-5; the match to TRBD1 covers 7 bases. CDR3 length: 14 residues. V trimming: 5 bases; J trimming: 5 bases; junction bases outside the gene matches: 8. The germline gives CDR1 SSHAT, CDR2 FNYEAQ (reference sequence). CDR3 coding DNA: TGTGCCAGCAGCCTTGACAGGGTTGATGAGACCCAGTACTTC. This gives the protein CASSLDRVDETQYF.

The chain uses TRBV6-1 and TRBJ2-1; D may be TRBD2 (6 bases). The germline V gene has CDR1 MNHNS and CDR2 SASEGT. V lost 1 base and J lost 12, with 10 bases in between. This CDR3 comprises 12 residues. The CDR3 DNA sequence: TGTGCCAGCAGTGAAGTGTACGGGGGGCAGTTCTTC. It codes for CASSEVYGGQFF.

The chain recombines TRBV28 with TRBJ1-5; a weak D match, TRBD1 (5 bases). V lost 8 bases and J lost 7, with 15 bases in between. The CDR3 has 13 amino acids. Looked up from germline, CDR1 is MDHEN and CDR2 is SYDVKM. The chain's CDR3 is CASRGDLAQPQHF. The DNA of the CDR3 is TGTGCCAGCCGGGGGGATTTGGCGCAGCCCCAGCATTTT.

CDR3 nucleotides: TGTGCCAGCAGGAAAATAGGGACAGGACTTAATGAAAAACTGTTTTTT. Its translation: CASRKIGTGLNEKLFF. This rearrangement joins TRBV28 to TRBJ1-4, with 8 bases that match TRBD1. J gave up 4 bases and V 6 bases, and 10 bases lay outside the gene matches. Germline CDR1 and CDR2: MDHEN and SYDVKM. The CDR3 is 16 amino acids.

This clone was seen just once. The chain combines TRBV18 with TRBJ2-5, with 7 nucleotides matching TRBD1. CDR3 length equals 14 residues. Germline CDR1 KGHSH, CDR2 LQKENI. Trimming cost V 4 bases and J 5 bases; bases outside gene matches: 7. DNA for the CDR3: TGTGCCAGCTCACAGGGGGCGCGGCGGGAGACCCAGTACTTC. Amino acids: CASSQGARRETQYF. The full variable domain, completed using reference TRBV18 and TRBJ2-5, is NAGVMQNPRHLVRRRGQEARLRCSPMKGHSHVYWYRQLPEEGLKFMVYLQKENIIDESGMPKERFSAEFPKEGPSILRIQQVVRGDSAAYFCASSQGARRETQYFGPGTRLLVL.

The chain recombines TRBV30 with TRBJ1-2, with D unclear. This CDR3 region has 16 residues. Germline CDR1 and CDR2: GTSNPN and SVGIG (reference sequence). Trimming removed 0 bases from V and 0 bases from J, with 14 bases in between. CDR3 bases: TGTGCCTGGAGTGTAGTAAGGCGGGGAGCTAACTATGGCTACACCTTC. Residues: CAWSVVRRGANYGYTF.